The following is a T cell receptor (beta chain) sequence with its context. Its antigen is unidentified. One end of the junction is discordant with germline, which a read error may explain. The record originates from a study of human T cells and chemical hapten exposure. Study-wide points: Versus controls, significantly more large CDR3 similarity clusters arose from expanded TCRs.

The CDR3 has 11 amino acids. The germline gives CDR1 WNHNN, CDR2 SYGVQD (reference sequence). The time point here: patch test 3, about 24 weeks after DPC sensitization. Treatment reported: therapeutic diphenylcyclopropenone sensitization with weekly scalp DPC. Extraction yielded total RNA from whole blood (unfractionated). The library attached unique molecular identifiers to individual cDNA molecules. TCRdb reprocessed the RACE reads with MiXCR, giving one entry per CDR3 protein. The table has tens of thousands of distinct CDR3 sequences, over 7.5% seen once; the top ten hold approximately 25%. This rearrangement joins TRBV10-1 to TRBJ1-1; the D is unclear. This TCR derives from a man aged 50 or older with alopecia areata. Some clones in this sample may be carry-over from other donors' samples. Here the sequenced sample was whole blood, taken in connection with sensitization to the hapten diphenylcyclopropenone (DPC). The CDR3 region has the DNA TGCACCAGCAGTGAATCGACTGAAGCTTTCTTT. Encoded protein: CTSSESTEAFF.